These 14 T cell receptor beta chains share one sample of origin, sequenced in a study of STAT5B mutations in CD4+ large granular lymphocyte leukemia. Measured with immunoSEQ multiplex PCR; TCRdb has only the in-frame clones, and not every one. The sample shows about 31,000 clones, roughly 72% of them seen only once. The sequenced material came from CD4+ T cells from blood buffy coats. The source is a human donor in good health.

V usage is TRBV30 and J usage is TRBJ2-3, with a weak D call TRBD2 (7 bases). The CDR3 spans 15 residues. V lost 3 bases, J lost 6 bases, and 19 bases lay in between. Germline CDR1 and CDR2: GTSNPN and SVGIG (reference sequence). The CDR3 sequence is CAWSPARGRADTQYF. In DNA form, the CDR3 reads TGTGCCTGGAGCCCGGCGCGGGGGCGAGCTGATACGCAGTATTTT.

This chain links TRBV19 with TRBJ2-1; 7 nucleotides agree with TRBD2. The germline CDR1 and CDR2 sequences are LNHDA and SQIVND (reference sequence). The CDR3 loop spans 14 amino acids. The V segment lost 10 bases and the J segment 0 bases; nucleotides outside the gene matches: 6. The CDR3 sequence: CATRGGSSYNEQFF. The CDR3, as DNA: TGTGCCACCCGCGGGGGTAGCTCCTACAATGAGCAGTTCTTC.

This clone has only one observation. This rearrangement joins TRBV15 to TRBJ2-7; D gene uncertain. The germline CDR1 and CDR2 sequences are LNHNV and YYDKDF (reference sequence). The V gene lost 1 base and the J gene lost 2 bases, with 9 bases spanning the gap. CDR3 size: 14 residues. The chain's CDR3 is CATSRGRATYEQYF. The DNA of the CDR3 is TGTGCCACCAGCAGAGGACGGGCTACCTACGAGCAGTACTTC.

The chain combines TRBV4-1 with TRBJ1-5; D is unresolved. This CDR3 comprises 15 residues. In germline, CDR1 is MGHRA, CDR2 YSYEKL. V lost 6 bases, J lost 3 bases, and 15 bases lay in between. CDR3 in amino acids: CASSPRVLSNQPQHF. The CDR3 DNA is TGCGCCAGCAGTCCGAGGGTTTTATCCAATCAGCCCCAGCATTTT.

The chain couples TRBV7-2 to TRBJ2-7, with 10 bases identical to TRBD2. V shed 2 bases, J shed 6 bases, and the junction held 7 bases outside the gene matches. Germline assignment: CDR1 SGHTA and CDR2 FQGNSA. The CDR3 loop spans 15 amino acids. CDR3 nucleotide sequence: TGTGCCAGCAGCTTATACGCCAGCGGGGGGGGCGAGCAGTACTTC. As protein: CASSLYASGGGEQYF.

This sequence joins TRBV7-2 and TRBJ2-3; D is tentatively TRBD1 or TRBD2 (5 bases each). Germline assignment: CDR1 SGHTA and CDR2 FQGNSA. The CDR3 has 15 amino acids. V shed 2 bases and J shed 5 bases, with 14 bases lying between them. CDR3 DNA sequence: TGTGCCAGCAGCTTAACCGGGGCGATGGGAGATACGCAGTATTTT. It codes for CASSLTGAMGDTQYF.

The chain uses TRBV11-2 and TRBJ1-5; 7 bases match TRBD1. V lost 5 bases and J lost 5; bases outside the gene matches: 6. The CDR3 runs 14 residues. CDR1 is SGHAT and CDR2 is FQNNGV in the germline V gene. The CDR3 here is CASSHRGRHQPQHF. The CDR3 bases are TGTGCCAGCAGCCACAGGGGAAGGCATCAGCCCCAGCATTTT.

This clone came up a few times. The chain combines TRBV10-1 with TRBJ2-2; TRBD2 is a possible D gene (5 bases). CDR1 and CDR2 from the germline V gene are WNHNN and SYGVQD (reference sequence). V was cut by 0 bases and J by 4 bases, with 6 bases left in between. The CDR3 sequence is 14 residues long. The CDR3 reads CASSESAGTGELFF. The CDR3 DNA is TGCGCCAGCAGTGAGTCGGCGGGCACCGGGGAGCTGTTTTTT.

This clone was observed a handful of times. This chain uses TRBV19 with TRBJ1-1; unclear D gene. CDR1 LNHDA and CDR2 SQIVND come from the germline V gene (reference sequence). V dropped 4 bases and J dropped 3 bases, with 9 bases sitting between them. This CDR3 region has 13 residues. The CDR3 DNA sequence: TGTGCCAGTAGTAAGAGCCGCGACACTGAAGCTTTCTTT. Its translation is CASSKSRDTEAFF.

This clone was counted only a few times. The rearrangement links TRBV6-5 to TRBJ1-1; D call uncertain. The CDR3 totals 14 residues. In germline, CDR1 is MNHEY, CDR2 SVGAGI. The V and J ends lost 1 base and 2 bases respectively, with 8 bases between them. CDR3 sequence: CASSYLGTNTEAFF. As DNA, the CDR3 is TGTGCCAGCAGTTACTTAGGTACCAACACTGAAGCTTTCTTT.

This sequence joins TRBV21-1 and TRBJ1-1; TRBD1 is the table's D call and was not checked against the DNA. TRBV21-1 is designated a pseudogene. The CDR3 totals 17 residues. CDR3 sequence: CASKHFTQDTGYTEAFF. The CDR3 DNA reads TGTGCCAGCAAGCACTTCACCCAGGACACCGGGTACACTGAAGCTTTCTTT.

The V call is TRBV19, the J call TRBJ2-3; D might be TRBD2 (5 bases). The CDR3 contains 15 residues. Germline-derived CDR1 and CDR2 are LNHDA and SQIVND (reference sequence). The germline V and J ends were trimmed by 3 bases and 2 bases, with 12 bases remaining between them. CDR3 bases: TGTGCCAGTAGTATCCCCGGAGGAGTCACAGATACGCAGTATTTT. Protein product: CASSIPGGVTDTQYF. The variable domain in full, with the rest retrieved from reference TRBV19 and TRBJ2-3, is DGGITQSPKYLFRKEGQNVTLSCEQNLNHDAMYWYRQDPGQGLRLIYYSQIVNDFQKGDIAEGYSVSREKKESFPLTVTSAQKNPTAFYLCASSIPGGVTDTQYFGPGTRLTVL.

The chain has TRBV6-5 and TRBJ1-4; tentative D call: TRBD1 (5 bases). CDR1 is MNHEY and CDR2 is SVGAGI in the germline V gene. The V gene lost 10 bases and the J gene lost 6 bases, with 15 bases spanning the gap. This CDR3 comprises 13 residues. CDR3 sequence: CANARGGDEKLFF. The DNA for the CDR3 is TGTGCCAACGCCCGGGGGGGGGATGAAAAACTGTTTTTT.

This chain links TRBV28 with TRBJ2-7; the match to TRBD2 covers 7 bases. V lost 4 bases to trimming and J lost 2 bases; unmatched junction nucleotides: 11. Germline CDR1 and CDR2: MDHEN and SYDVKM. The CDR3 extends over 16 amino acids. CDR3 nucleotide sequence: TGTGCCAGCAGTTCCCCGGGGAGGGGCGCCGCCTACGAGCAGTACTTC. Encoded protein: CASSSPGRGAAYEQYF.